This passage covers 20 T cell receptor beta chains from one sample sequenced in a study of beta chain features in type 1 diabetes. TCRB transcripts that were expressed got sequenced, as all of the isolated RNA had been reverse transcribed. Produced via immunoSEQ multiplex PCR; TCRdb's table is partial and in-frame only. The top ten hold just over 0.015% of the sample, which has roughly 310,000 clones, 9.5% to 11% seen once. Sequencing was done on a sample of naive CD4+ T cells from blood. Every receptor here comes from a woman aged 25 to 39 in good health.

This rearrangement joins TRBV2 to TRBJ2-4, with TRBD1 identical over 9 bases. Germline-derived CDR1 and CDR2 are SNHLY and FYNNEI. J lost 15 bases, V lost 4 bases, and 10 bases had no gene match. The length of the CDR3 is 13 residues. The DNA for the CDR3 is TGTGCCAGCAGTGGGTCCGGGACAGGGTTGGGGTACTTC. Protein: CASSGSGTGLGYF.

This clone was seen only a few times. The chain is built from TRBV19 and TRBJ2-3; unclear D gene. This CDR3 region has 10 residues. Germline V CDR1 and CDR2: LNHDA, SQIVND (reference sequence). Deletions cut 8 bases from V and 5 bases from J, with 5 bases between. The CDR3 protein is CASGKDTQYF. In DNA, the CDR3 is TGTGCCAGTGGCAAAGATACGCAGTATTTT. Using reference TRBV19 and TRBJ2-3 for the parts outside the CDR3, the full variable domain is DGGITQSPKYLFRKEGQNVTLSCEQNLNHDAMYWYRQDPGQGLRLIYYSQIVNDFQKGDIAEGYSVSREKKESFPLTVTSAQKNPTAFYLCASGKDTQYFGPGTRLTVL.

The chain carries TRBV6-5 and TRBJ2-1; 7 nucleotides match TRBD2. CDR3 size: 16 residues. V lost 0 bases to trimming and J lost 6 bases; unmatched junction nucleotides: 8. CDR1 and CDR2 from the germline V gene are MNHEY and SVGAGI. CDR3 protein: CASSYSLGGRGNEQFF. CDR3 nucleotide sequence: TGTGCCAGCAGTTACTCGTTGGGCGGGAGAGGCAATGAGCAGTTCTTC.

This clone has more than one count but fewer than ten. The chain recombines TRBV7-9 with TRBJ2-1; tentative D call: TRBD2 (5 bases). This CDR3 comprises 14 residues. From germline, CDR1 is SEHNR and CDR2 FQNEAQ (reference sequence). V shed 5 bases and J shed 0 bases, with 8 bases lying between them. As DNA, the CDR3 is TGTGCCAGCAGCCCCCGGGACTCCTACAATGAGCAGTTCTTC. This encodes CASSPRDSYNEQFF.

This clone appeared a few times. This chain joins TRBV28 and TRBJ2-7; 7 nucleotides line up with TRBD2. The CDR3 length is 15 residues. V was pared by 1 base and J by 0 bases, with 3 bases of the junction left unmatched. Looked up from germline, CDR1 is MDHEN and CDR2 is SYDVKM. CDR3 sequence: CASSLSQRGSYEQYF. The DNA of the CDR3 is TGTGCCAGCAGTTTATCCCAGCGGGGCTCCTACGAGCAGTACTTC.

In its sample, this clone was seen a few times. The chain couples TRBV28 to TRBJ1-1; unclear D gene. This CDR3 region has 12 residues. Trimming pared 7 bases from V and 6 bases from J, leaving 12 bases between. Germline CDR1 MDHEN, CDR2 SYDVKM. The CDR3 DNA is TGTGCCAGCAAAGACTCGGGTTCTGAAGCTTTCTTT. This translates into CASKDSGSEAFF.

The chain links TRBV14 to TRBJ2-7, with 7 bases aligning to TRBD1. Trimming removed 4 bases from V and 1 base from J; junction bases left unmatched: 4. CDR1 is SGHDN and CDR2 is FVKESK in the germline V gene. The CDR3 has 14 amino acids. CDR3 amino acids: CASSPTTGSYEQYF. The CDR3 coding sequence is TGTGCCAGCAGCCCCACGACAGGGTCCTACGAGCAGTACTTC.

The V gene is TRBV28, the J gene TRBJ2-5; 9 positions agree with TRBD2. Germline loops: CDR1 MDHEN, CDR2 SYDVKM. The CDR3 totals 17 residues. With V trimmed by 3 bases and J by 6 bases, 14 bases remained unmatched. Here the CDR3 DNA reads TGTGCCAGCAGTTTTGAGAAAGCGGGAGGAACCAAGAAGACCCAGTACTTC. Amino acids: CASSFEKAGGTKKTQYF.

The chain links TRBV30 to TRBJ2-7, with D perhaps matching TRBD2 (6 bases). This CDR3 is built from 15 residues. The germline V gene has CDR1 GTSNPN and CDR2 SVGIG (reference sequence). Trimming took 1 base from V and 2 from J, leaving 15 bases between them. The CDR3 is CAWSGGGGMAYEQYF. CDR3 coding DNA: TGTGCCTGGAGTGGGGGCGGCGGGATGGCCTACGAGCAGTACTTC.

The chain links TRBV29-1 to TRBJ2-5, with TRBD1 identical over 7 bases. Looked up from germline, CDR1 is SQVTM and CDR2 is ANQGSEA. J lost 5 bases, V lost 7 bases, and 16 bases had no gene match. CDR3 size: 15 residues. The CDR3 DNA sequence: TGCAGCGCCCTACCCGGGACAGCCTCGGGGGAGACCCAGTACTTC. Translation gives CSALPGTASGETQYF.

This clone has a handful of counts. The J gene is TRBJ2-5, the V gene TRBV5-1, with D perhaps TRBD1 (5 bases). Trimming took 5 bases from V and 0 from J, leaving 14 bases between them. Germline V gene lookup returns CDR1 SGHRS and CDR2 YFSETQ. The CDR3 is made up of 15 amino acids. CDR3 coding DNA: TGCGCCAGCAGTAATAAGGGGATCTACCAAGAGACCCAGTACTTC. It yields the protein CASSNKGIYQETQYF.

CDR3 residues: CASRPHRGRADTQYF. The CDR3 nucleotides are TGTGCCAGCAGGCCTCACAGGGGGCGCGCAGATACGCAGTATTTT. J is TRBJ2-3 and V is TRBV6-6, with TRBD1 matching 9 bases. Germline trimming cut 6 bases from V and 4 bases from J; bases unmatched to any gene: 8. The CDR3 covers 15 residues. The germline V gene encodes CDR1 MNHNY and CDR2 SVGAGI (reference sequence).

The chain couples TRBV19 to TRBJ2-7, with D possibly matching TRBD1 (6 bases). The CDR3 has 14 residues. V dropped 5 bases and J dropped 7 bases, with 18 bases sitting between them. In germline, CDR1 is LNHDA, CDR2 SQIVND (reference sequence). CDR3 region: CASSQQGSSREQYF. The CDR3 region has the DNA TGTGCCAGTAGTCAACAGGGATCCTCGAGAGAGCAGTACTTC.

A few counts support this clone. The genes are TRBV19 and TRBJ2-1; possibly TRBD1 for D (6 bases). Trimming stripped 7 bases from V and 3 bases from J, with 16 bases between. The germline gives CDR1 LNHDA, CDR2 SQIVND (reference sequence). The CDR3 length is 15 residues. CDR3 loop: CASKDSGTLYNEQFF. CDR3 DNA sequence: TGTGCCAGTAAAGACTCCGGGACACTCTACAATGAGCAGTTCTTC.

This rearrangement joins TRBV4-3 to TRBJ2-3; D might be TRBD1 (6 bases). V was trimmed by 0 bases and J by 4 bases, leaving 14 bases between them. Per germline, CDR1 LGHNA and CDR2 YSLEER. This CDR3 is 16 amino acids long. The CDR3 sequence is CASSQEAGAWADTQYF. CDR3 in DNA: TGCGCCAGCAGCCAAGAGGCAGGGGCGTGGGCAGATACGCAGTATTTT.

This clone turned up a few times. The gene calls are TRBV27 and TRBJ2-7, with 7 bases lining up with TRBD1. The junction had 9 bases not matched to a gene; V was cut back by 0 bases and J by 7 bases. The CDR3 spans 15 residues. Per germline, CDR1 MNHEY and CDR2 SMNVEV (reference sequence). The DNA of the CDR3 is TGTGCCAGCAGTTTATCATCAGGGGGATCGGGGGAGCAGTACTTC. Translating it yields CASSLSSGGSGEQYF.

The rearrangement joins TRBV15 to TRBJ1-1; maybe TRBD1 (5 bases). The V and J ends lost 0 bases and 3 bases respectively, with 14 bases between them. The germline V gene encodes CDR1 LNHNV and CDR2 YYDKDF (reference sequence). The CDR3 runs to 16 residues. This chain's CDR3 is CATSRDGSGGYTEAFF. The CDR3 DNA follows: TGTGCCACCAGCAGAGATGGGTCGGGGGGGTACACTGAAGCTTTCTTT.

The chain carries TRBV30 and TRBJ1-3; perhaps TRBD1 as D (5 bases). V lost 5 bases to trimming and J lost 4 bases, with 9 bases between them. The germline V gene has CDR1 GTSNPN and CDR2 SVGIG (reference sequence). The CDR3 loop spans 12 amino acids. This CDR3 reads CAWDRQGNTIYF. CDR3 nucleotides: TGTGCCTGGGACCGACAGGGAAACACCATATATTTT.

This clone was seen a few times. The rearrangement uses TRBV14 and TRBJ2-1; 9 bases fit TRBD2. This CDR3 is built from 16 residues. J was trimmed by 5 bases and V by 5 bases; bases with no gene match: 10. Germline values: CDR1 SGHDN, CDR2 FVKESK. The CDR3 bases are TGTGCCAGCAGCGACTATATGGGACTAGCCGACAATGAGCAGTTCTTC. It is translated as CASSDYMGLADNEQFF.

V and J are TRBV28 and TRBJ2-6; D gene unclear. Trimming cost V 3 bases and J 0 bases, with 6 bases left between them. The length of the CDR3 is 15 residues. CDR1 is MDHEN, CDR2 SYDVKM, per germline. CDR3 sequence: CASSFRVSGANVLTF. The DNA of the CDR3 is TGTGCCAGCAGTTTTCGCGTCTCTGGGGCCAACGTCCTGACTTTC.